The rows below give T cell receptor beta chains drawn from one sample of a study of blood T cell repertoires in COVID-19. Method: immunoSEQ multiplex PCR; TCRdb's copy keeps in-frame clones and lacks some. The table includes about 110,000 clones, roughly 83% detected once. The sequencing input was peripheral blood. Every receptor here comes from a woman aged 60-70 years with acute or convalescent COVID-19. Both conserved end residues are part of each CDR3. Each record gives: D gene, clone size, V gene, J gene, CDR3 protein, CDR3 DNA. The D gene is left open where the match is weak. Expanded clones are given a class, and other clones once, few, many or no size at all.

D gene: TRBD2
clone size: .
V gene: TRBV11-2
J gene: TRBJ2-1
CDR3 protein: CASSFLADPYNEQFF
CDR3 DNA: TGTGCCAGCAGCTTTCTAGCGGATCCCTACAATGAGCAGTTCTTC

D gene: TRBD2
clone size: .
V gene: TRBV3-1/TRBV3-2
J gene: TRBJ2-1
CDR3 protein: CASSRGGFSYNEQFF
CDR3 DNA: TGTGCCAGCAGCCGGGGGGGGTTCTCCTACAATGAGCAGTTCTTC

D gene: TRBD1
clone size: .
V gene: TRBV18
J gene: TRBJ1-2
CDR3 protein: CASSPTGTGDGYTF
CDR3 DNA: TGTGCCAGCTCACCCACTGGGACAGGGGACGGCTACACCTTC

D gene: TRBD1
clone size: .
V gene: TRBV7-2
J gene: TRBJ1-3
CDR3 protein: CASSAPGGGFGNTIYF
CDR3 DNA: TGTGCCAGCAGCGCACCCGGAGGGGGCTTCGGAAACACCATATATTTT

D gene: .
clone size: once
V gene: TRBV5-1
J gene: TRBJ2-1
CDR3 protein: CASSPGGTDNEQFF
CDR3 DNA: TGCGCCAGCAGCCCGGGCGGGACAGACAATGAGCAGTTCTTC

D gene: TRBD2
clone size: .
V gene: TRBV11-2
J gene: TRBJ2-1
CDR3 protein: CASSRRLAGGNYNEQFF
CDR3 DNA: TGTGCCAGCAGCCGACGCCTAGCGGGGGGGAACTACAATGAGCAGTTCTTC

D gene: .
clone size: .
V gene: TRBV7-3
J gene: TRBJ2-1
CDR3 protein: CASSLTPGLNEQFF
CDR3 DNA: TGTGCCAGCAGCTTAACTCCGGGACTCAATGAGCAGTTCTTC

D gene: .
clone size: .
V gene: TRBV7-8
J gene: TRBJ1-4
CDR3 protein: CASSLGGGEKLFF
CDR3 DNA: TGTGCCAGCAGCTTGGGGGGAGGAGAAAAACTGTTTTTT

D gene: .
clone size: .
V gene: TRBV3-1/TRBV3-2
J gene: TRBJ1-1
CDR3 protein: CASSQSGLRTEAFF
CDR3 DNA: TGTGCCAGCAGCCAAAGCGGGCTGAGAACTGAAGCTTTCTTT

D gene: TRBD1
clone size: .
V gene: TRBV6-5
J gene: TRBJ2-1
CDR3 protein: CASSLGQGTQGEQFF
CDR3 DNA: TGTGCCAGCAGTCTGGGACAGGGAACCCAGGGGGAGCAGTTCTTC

D gene: TRBD1
clone size: once
V gene: TRBV30
J gene: TRBJ2-3
CDR3 protein: CAWDQGQGKGTDTQYF
CDR3 DNA: TGTGCCTGGGACCAGGGACAGGGAAAGGGCACAGATACGCAGTATTTT

D gene: TRBD2
clone size: .
V gene: TRBV5-1
J gene: TRBJ2-7
CDR3 protein: CASSLGSGGAYEQYF
CDR3 DNA: TGCGCCAGCAGCTTGGGAAGCGGGGGGGCCTACGAGCAGTACTTC

D gene: TRBD2
clone size: .
V gene: TRBV19
J gene: TRBJ2-7
CDR3 protein: CASSPPLAGGGLEQYF
CDR3 DNA: TGTGCCAGTAGTCCCCCCCTAGCGGGAGGGGGGCTCGAGCAGTACTTC

D gene: TRBD1
clone size: once
V gene: TRBV7-9
J gene: TRBJ1-2
CDR3 protein: CASSAFTGDYGYTF
CDR3 DNA: TGTGCCAGCAGCGCGTTTACAGGGGACTATGGCTACACCTTC

D gene: TRBD1
clone size: .
V gene: TRBV5-1
J gene: TRBJ1-4
CDR3 protein: CASSLGDQGARNEKLFF
CDR3 DNA: TGCGCCAGCAGCTTGGGGGACCAGGGGGCGCGGAATGAAAAACTGTTTTTT

D gene: .
clone size: .
V gene: TRBV3-1/TRBV3-2
J gene: TRBJ1-2
CDR3 protein: CASSQGAAGYTF
CDR3 DNA: TGTGCCAGCAGCCAAGGGGCAGCCGGCTACACCTTC

D gene: TRBD2
clone size: .
V gene: TRBV5-1
J gene: TRBJ2-1
CDR3 protein: CASSPRPSGFSSYNEQFF
CDR3 DNA: TGCGCCAGCAGCCCCCGGCCTAGCGGATTCTCCTCCTACAATGAGCAGTTCTTC

D gene: TRBD2
clone size: .
V gene: TRBV7-2
J gene: TRBJ2-2
CDR3 protein: CASSLVAGVTGELFF
CDR3 DNA: TGTGCCAGCAGCTTAGTAGCGGGAGTTACCGGGGAGCTGTTTTTT

D gene: .
clone size: .
V gene: TRBV7-2
J gene: TRBJ2-7
CDR3 protein: CASSLKPGLAFEQYF
CDR3 DNA: TGTGCCAGCAGCTTAAAACCGGGACTGGCGTTCGAGCAGTACTTC

D gene: TRBD1
clone size: .
V gene: TRBV6-6
J gene: TRBJ1-2
CDR3 protein: CASSTRQGAFDGYTF
CDR3 DNA: TGTGCCAGCAGTACCCGACAGGGGGCCTTCGATGGCTACACCTTC

D gene: .
clone size: .
V gene: TRBV29-1
J gene: TRBJ2-7
CDR3 protein: CSVEGGGLGEQYF
CDR3 DNA: TGCAGCGTTGAGGGAGGAGGCTTGGGCGAGCAGTACTTC

D gene: TRBD1
clone size: .
V gene: TRBV15
J gene: TRBJ2-3
CDR3 protein: CATSGRRQGAQYF
CDR3 DNA: TGTGCCACCAGCGGCCGGAGACAGGGCGCGCAGTATTTT

D gene: .
clone size: .
V gene: TRBV4-3
J gene: TRBJ1-6
CDR3 protein: CASSQDLIYSPLHF
CDR3 DNA: TGCGCCAGCAGCCAAGATCTAATCTATTCACCCCTCCACTTT

D gene: .
clone size: .
V gene: TRBV5-5
J gene: TRBJ1-1
CDR3 protein: CASRIFLHRPEAFF
CDR3 DNA: TGTGCCAGCAGAATATTTTTACACAGGCCCGAAGCTTTCTTT

D gene: .
clone size: .
V gene: TRBV27
J gene: TRBJ1-2
CDR3 protein: CALRGGGFDNPTNYGYTF
CDR3 DNA: TGTGCCCTTCGGGGGGGAGGGTTCGATAACCCCACTAACTATGGCTACACCTTC

D gene: .
clone size: .
V gene: TRBV3-1/TRBV3-2
J gene: TRBJ1-1
CDR3 protein: CASSQPTDNTEAFF
CDR3 DNA: TGTGCCAGCAGCCAGCCGACAGATAACACTGAAGCTTTCTTT

D gene: .
clone size: .
V gene: TRBV29-1
J gene: TRBJ2-7
CDR3 protein: CSVTMGGSYEQYF
CDR3 DNA: TGCAGCGTCACCATGGGGGGCTCCTACGAGCAGTACTTC

D gene: .
clone size: .
V gene: TRBV5-1
J gene: TRBJ2-7
CDR3 protein: CASSLGPRSRGPYEQYF
CDR3 DNA: TGCGCCAGCAGCTTGGGGCCCCGCTCTAGGGGCCCCTACGAGCAGTACTTC

D gene: .
clone size: .
V gene: TRBV5-5
J gene: TRBJ1-3
CDR3 protein: CASSLLGSFSGNTIYF
CDR3 DNA: TGTGCCAGCAGCTTGCTGGGCTCGTTTTCTGGAAACACCATATATTTT

D gene: TRBD1
clone size: once
V gene: TRBV6-5
J gene: TRBJ1-1
CDR3 protein: CASSPLTGGDTEAFF
CDR3 DNA: TGTGCCAGCAGTCCACTGACAGGGGGTGACACTGAAGCTTTCTTT

D gene: TRBD2
clone size: .
V gene: TRBV5-5
J gene: TRBJ2-6
CDR3 protein: CASSFFTSGSSGANVLTF
CDR3 DNA: TGTGCCAGCAGCTTTTTTACTAGCGGTAGCTCTGGGGCCAACGTCCTGACTTTC

D gene: .
clone size: .
V gene: TRBV7-3
J gene: TRBJ1-6
CDR3 protein: CASSSQQGSPLHF
CDR3 DNA: TGTGCCAGCAGCTCCCAACAGGGCTCACCCCTCCACTTT

D gene: TRBD1
clone size: .
V gene: TRBV7-3
J gene: TRBJ2-1
CDR3 protein: CASSAETGMYNEQFF
CDR3 DNA: TGTGCCAGCAGCGCCGAGACAGGGATGTACAATGAGCAGTTCTTC

D gene: TRBD1
clone size: .
V gene: TRBV27
J gene: TRBJ1-5
CDR3 protein: CASGDRAYSNQPQHF
CDR3 DNA: TGTGCCAGCGGGGACAGGGCATATAGCAATCAGCCCCAGCATTTT

D gene: .
clone size: .
V gene: TRBV24-1
J gene: TRBJ1-2
CDR3 protein: CATSDRSNYGYTF
CDR3 DNA: TGTGCCACCAGTGACCGGAGCAACTATGGCTACACCTTC

D gene: TRBD1
clone size: .
V gene: TRBV25-1
J gene: TRBJ1-4
CDR3 protein: CARVGQELCVEKLFF
CDR3 DNA: TGTGCCAGAGTGGGACAGGAGCTTTGTGTTGAAAAACTGTTTTTT

D gene: .
clone size: .
V gene: TRBV6-5
J gene: TRBJ2-5
CDR3 protein: CASSYSGVGETQYF
CDR3 DNA: TGTGCCAGCAGTTACTCAGGGGTCGGAGAGACCCAGTACTTC

D gene: TRBD2
clone size: .
V gene: TRBV12-3/TRBV12-4
J gene: TRBJ2-1
CDR3 protein: CASITGGYNEQFF
CDR3 DNA: TGTGCCAGCATAACGGGAGGGTACAATGAGCAGTTCTTC